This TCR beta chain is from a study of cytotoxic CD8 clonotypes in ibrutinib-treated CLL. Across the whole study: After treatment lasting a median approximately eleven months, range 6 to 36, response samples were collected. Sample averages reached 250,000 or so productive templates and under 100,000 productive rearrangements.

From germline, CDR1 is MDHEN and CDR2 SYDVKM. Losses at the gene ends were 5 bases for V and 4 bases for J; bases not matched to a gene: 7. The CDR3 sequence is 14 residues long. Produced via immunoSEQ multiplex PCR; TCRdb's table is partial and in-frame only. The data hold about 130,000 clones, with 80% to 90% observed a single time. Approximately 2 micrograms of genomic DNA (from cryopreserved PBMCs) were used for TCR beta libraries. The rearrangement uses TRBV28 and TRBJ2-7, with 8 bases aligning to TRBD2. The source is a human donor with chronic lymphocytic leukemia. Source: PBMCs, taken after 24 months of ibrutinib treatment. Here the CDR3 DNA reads TGTGCCAGCAGTCCCCCCGGGGGGGTATACGAGCAGTACTTC. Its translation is CASSPPGGVYEQYF.